This TCR beta chain came from a study of cytomegalovirus exposure and HLA in healthy donors. Turning to the study itself: Within an early data release were 65 million to 90 million unique TCRs drawn from HLA-typed donors.

Whole-study results and caveats: CMV antigen specificity of a few CMV-associated chains was confirmed in vitro. Many donors carried some public TCRs, although rarity characterized most TCR sequences.

The study ran its PCR with 60 Vbeta and 13 Jbeta primers. TCRdb's copy holds only in-frame clones and misses some; the assay was immunoSEQ multiplex PCR. The sample holds roughly 73,000 clones. Comment on this clone: Antigen specificity is unknown.

This CDR3 has 16 amino acids. The germline CDR1 and CDR2 sequences are SGHKS and YYEKEE (reference sequence). Trimming pared 0 bases from V and 2 bases from J, leaving 14 bases between. The genes are TRBV5-5 and TRBJ1-2; D is perhaps TRBD1 (5 bases). The TCR comes from a man aged 50 to 59 in good health and CMV-seropositive. Sequencing used PBMCs. In DNA form, the CDR3 reads TGTGCCAGCAGCTTGGCCGCGGGGCTTGAGAACTATGGCTACACCTTC. It yields the protein CASSLAAGLENYGYTF. The full variable domain, rest sourced from reference TRBV5-5 and TRBJ1-2, is DAGVTQSPTHLIKTRGQQVTLRCSPISGHKSVSWYQQVLGQGPQFIFQYYEKEERGRGNFPDRFSARQFPNYSSELNVNALLLGDSALYLCASSLAAGLENYGYTFGSGTRLTVV.